The T cell receptor beta chain under discussion was sequenced for a study of monozygotic twins with inflammatory bowel disease. The CDR3 contains 15 residues. The V gene's germline CDR1 is MNHNS and CDR2 SASEGT. TCRdb reprocessed the 5' RACE reads, with one entry per CDR3 protein and no DNA. The data show about 440,000 distinct CDR3 sequences, and the top ten clones hold more than 2%. The sequencing sample was made of blood. The V gene is TRBV6-1, the J gene TRBJ2-1. The sequence was collected from a human donor with ulcerative colitis or Crohn's disease, or a healthy co-twin of an affected twin (not recorded which). CDR3 protein: CASSGPGGSYNEQFF.